The 21 T cell receptor beta chains below were found in one sample sequenced in a study of early T cells in non-severe SARS-CoV-2 infection (dated by TCRdb to about 2021). Receptor amplification or capture employed 5' RACE. The sequencing machine was a NextSeq 500. TCRdb took the public reads, trimmed them with fastp at Q25, ran MiXCR for clone calling and kept in-frame beta chains. Each record represents a unique CDR3 protein, reported with the most common genes and DNA among its rows. The sample profile shows tens of thousands of distinct CDR3 sequences; about 17% of them were found once. The ten most abundant clones make up under 9% of the sample. This specimen consisted of whole blood, obtained at baseline. The receptors come from an adult who was a healthcare worker with PCR-confirmed SARS-CoV-2 infection or an uninfected control (not recorded which).

This clonotype was recorded a few times. The chain links TRBV4-3 to TRBJ2-1; D uncertain. The V end lost 1 base, the J end lost 4 bases, and 5 bases lay between the germline ends. Looked up from germline, CDR1 is LGHNA and CDR2 is YSLEER. The CDR3 is 13 amino acids. CDR3 residues: CASSQGLYNEQFF. For the CDR3, the DNA is TGCGCCAGCAGCCAAGGTCTATACAATGAGCAGTTCTTC.

This clonotype was seen a few times. A read error may produce the germline difference seen at one junction end. This sequence joins TRBV5-1 and TRBJ2-7, with 8 bases aligning to TRBD2. The CDR3 has 14 amino acids. Germline assignment: CDR1 SGHRS and CDR2 YFSETQ. Here the CDR3 reads CASSTGLVSHEQYF. CDR3 DNA: TGCGCCAGCAGCACGGGACTAGTCTCCCACGAGCAGTACTTC.

The sample holds a few counts of this clonotype. The V call is TRBV27, the J call TRBJ1-4, with 7 bases aligning to TRBD1. V shed 6 bases, J shed 6 bases, and the junction held 7 bases outside the gene matches. CDR1 and CDR2 (germline): MNHEY, SMNVEV (reference sequence). The length of the CDR3 is 14 residues. This chain's CDR3 is CASRLRGSDEKLFF. Here the CDR3 DNA reads TGTGCCAGCAGGCTCAGGGGGAGTGATGAAAAACTGTTTTTT.

The gene calls are TRBV5-6 and TRBJ2-3, with TRBD1 matching over 9 bases. Per the germline V gene, CDR1 is SGHDT and CDR2 is YYEEEE. The CDR3 sequence is 14 residues long. The J segment lost 3 bases and the V segment lost 2 bases, leaving 1 base of the junction unmatched. CDR3 region: CASSLQGATDTQYF. The CDR3 nucleotides are TGTGCCAGCAGCTTACAGGGGGCAACAGATACGCAGTATTTT.

In DNA form, the CDR3 reads TGTGCCAGCAGTGCGAAGTTAGCTTCTGAGCAGTTCTTC. Its translation: CASSAKLASEQFF. The chain recombines TRBV2 with TRBJ2-1; D is unresolved. The ends were cut back, 4 bases at V and 9 bases at J, with 13 bases in the middle. The germline CDR1 and CDR2 sequences are SNHLY and FYNNEI. CDR3 length equals 13 residues. Complete variable domain (other parts from reference TRBV2 and TRBJ2-1): EPEVTQTPSHQVTQMGQEVILRCVPISNHLYFYWYRQILGQKVEFLVSFYNNEISEKSEIFDDQFSVERPDGSNFTLKIRSTKLEDSAMYFCASSAKLASEQFFGPGTRLTVL.

This clonotype was counted at least ten times. V gene TRBV11-2 combines with J gene TRBJ1-2; 9 bases map to TRBD1. This CDR3 spans 15 amino acids. CDR1 is SGHAT and CDR2 is FQNNGV in the germline V gene. Trimming took 3 bases from V and 8 from J; bases not matched to a gene: 10. The CDR3 nucleotides are TGTGCCAGCAGCTTTTCCGGGACAGGGAGCGACGGCTACACCTTC. Residues: CASSFSGTGSDGYTF.

In its sample, this clonotype was seen a few times. V is TRBV5-1 and J is TRBJ2-7; D call uncertain. Germline values: CDR1 SGHRS, CDR2 YFSETQ. Trimming stripped 2 bases from V and 0 bases from J, with 9 bases between. This CDR3 contains 14 residues. The CDR3 nucleotides read TGCGCCAGCAGCTTAGCGACAATCTCCTACGAGCAGTACTTC. Translation gives CASSLATISYEQYF.

The chain links TRBV7-2 to TRBJ1-5; perhaps TRBD1 as D (6 bases). CDR1 is SGHTA and CDR2 is FQGNSA in the germline V gene. The CDR3 totals 13 residues. V gave up 5 bases and J gave up 4 bases, with 9 bases separating them. CDR3 residues: CASSIDRNQPQHF. The DNA of the CDR3 is TGTGCCAGCAGCATAGACAGGAATCAGCCCCAGCATTTT.

The V and J genes are TRBV6-2 or TRBV6-3 and TRBJ2-7; D unclear. The CDR3 length is 11 residues. The V end lost 4 bases, the J end lost 6 bases, and 7 bases lay between the germline ends. Germline loops: CDR1 MNHEY, CDR2 SVGEGT. The DNA of the CDR3 is TGTGCCAGCAGTTCGACGAGCGAGCAGTACTTC. Protein sequence: CASSSTSEQYF.

This clonotype has a handful of counts. The chain combines TRBV3-1 with TRBJ2-1; 11 bases match TRBD2. V shed 5 bases, J shed 6 bases, and the junction held 12 bases outside the gene matches. The CDR3 loop spans 17 amino acids. Germline V gene data show CDR1 as LGHDT and CDR2 as YNNKEL (reference sequence). Here the CDR3 DNA reads TGTGCCAGCAGCATCCGAACACTAGCGGGAGTCGGCAATGAGCAGTTCTTC. It is translated as CASSIRTLAGVGNEQFF.

This chain joins TRBV2 and TRBJ2-5; no definite D call. The CDR3 loop spans 12 amino acids. From germline, CDR1 is SNHLY and CDR2 FYNNEI. The V end lost 8 bases, the J end lost 0 bases, and 7 bases lay between the germline ends. The CDR3 loop reads CASERYQETQYF. CDR3 in DNA: TGTGCCAGCGAGAGGTACCAAGAGACCCAGTACTTC. The variable domain in full, completed from reference TRBV2 and TRBJ2-5, reads EPEVTQTPSHQVTQMGQEVILRCVPISNHLYFYWYRQILGQKVEFLVSFYNNEISEKSEIFDDQFSVERPDGSNFTLKIRSTKLEDSAMYFCASERYQETQYFGPGTRLLVL.

The chain uses TRBV2 and TRBJ2-1; 9 bases agree with TRBD2. The germline V gene has CDR1 SNHLY and CDR2 FYNNEI. V shed 5 bases and J 4 bases; nucleotides not matched to a gene: 3. The CDR3 consists of 14 residues. CDR3: CASSRLAAYNEQFF. CDR3 nucleotide sequence: TGTGCCAGCAGTAGACTAGCGGCTTACAATGAGCAGTTCTTC. Full variable domain (remainder filled in from reference TRBV2 and TRBJ2-1): EPEVTQTPSHQVTQMGQEVILRCVPISNHLYFYWYRQILGQKVEFLVSFYNNEISEKSEIFDDQFSVERPDGSNFTLKIRSTKLEDSAMYFCASSRLAAYNEQFFGPGTRLTVL.

This clonotype has more than one count but fewer than ten. The chain has TRBV19 and TRBJ2-1; tentatively, D is TRBD1 or TRBD2 (5 bases each). From germline, CDR1 is LNHDA and CDR2 SQIVND (reference sequence). The CDR3 is 15 residues long. V gave up 5 bases and J gave up 5 bases, with 16 bases separating them. CDR3 in amino acids: CASSSQGALNNEQFF. CDR3 in DNA: TGTGCCAGTAGTTCCCAGGGAGCACTTAACAATGAGCAGTTCTTC.

This clonotype was recorded a few times. The chain uses TRBV19 and TRBJ1-1; possibly TRBD1 for D (5 bases). This CDR3 has 14 residues. V lost 5 bases and J lost 1, with 11 bases in between. CDR1 is LNHDA and CDR2 is SQIVND in the germline V gene (reference sequence). CDR3 nucleotides: TGTGCCAGTAGTCTTCCGGGGCAGAACACTGAAGCTTTCTTT. Its protein is CASSLPGQNTEAFF.

The chain carries TRBV11-2 and TRBJ1-1, with 10 positions matching TRBD1. Trimming cost V 4 bases and J 2 bases; bases outside gene matches: 10. Germline V gives CDR1 SGHAT, CDR2 FQNNGV. The CDR3 runs 17 residues. This CDR3 is CASSSFRDRGYNTEAFF. DNA of the CDR3: TGTGCCAGCAGCTCCTTCCGGGACAGGGGATACAACACTGAAGCTTTCTTT.

V usage is TRBV20-1 and J usage is TRBJ1-2; 7 bases match TRBD1. Germline V gives CDR1 DFQATT, CDR2 SNEGSKA (reference sequence). This CDR3 comprises 16 residues. V shed 6 bases, J shed 0 bases, and the junction held 13 bases outside the gene matches. CDR3 in DNA: TGCAGTGCCCCTCATAAGGACAGGAGAGCTAACTATGGCTACACCTTC. Amino acid sequence: CSAPHKDRRANYGYTF.

The rearrangement joins TRBV20-1 to TRBJ2-1; 10 nucleotides agree with TRBD2. The CDR3 runs to 17 residues. V trimming: 5 bases; J trimming: 8 bases; junction bases outside the gene matches: 18. Germline loops: CDR1 DFQATT, CDR2 SNEGSKA (reference sequence). CDR3 DNA: TGCAGTGCTCCCCTCTTTCCGGCTAGCGGGAGAAACTATGAGCAGTTCTTC. This gives the protein CSAPLFPASGRNYEQFF.

The chain joins TRBV12-2 to TRBJ2-7; TRBD1 is the table's D call, not checked against the DNA. TRBV12-2 is annotated as a pseudogene. CDR3 length: 16 amino acids. CDR3 region: CASRFMGQGGTYEQYF. CDR3 sequence (DNA): TGTGCAAGTCGCTTTATGGGACAGGGAGGAACCTACGAGCAGTACTTC.

This clonotype appeared a few times. This rearrangement joins TRBV28 to TRBJ1-4, with 9 bases fitting TRBD1. Germline CDR1 reads MDHEN; CDR2 reads SYDVKM. J gave up 4 bases and V 5 bases, and 2 bases lay outside the gene matches. The CDR3 contains 14 residues. CDR3 loop: CASSVDRGNEKLFF. In DNA, the CDR3 is TGTGCCAGCAGTGTGGACAGGGGTAATGAAAAACTGTTTTTT.

This clonotype was observed a few times. The V and J genes are TRBV5-4 and TRBJ2-4; 7 nucleotides align to TRBD2. Looked up from germline, CDR1 is SGHNT and CDR2 is YYREEE (reference sequence). This CDR3 has 14 residues. After removal of 4 bases from V and 6 bases from J, the junction contained 7 bases not matched to a gene. The CDR3 loop reads CASSTDRGGNIQYF. CDR3 DNA: TGTGCCAGCAGCACGGACCGCGGGGGAAACATTCAGTACTTC.

This clonotype has a handful of counts. The chain combines TRBV20-1 with TRBJ2-1, with D perhaps matching TRBD1 or TRBD2 (6 bases each). The CDR3 loop spans 14 amino acids. The V end lost 5 bases, the J end lost 7 bases, and 18 bases lay between the germline ends. Per germline, CDR1 DFQATT and CDR2 SNEGSKA (reference sequence). CDR3 DNA: TGCAGTGCTTCTAAGGGGGGAGTTAATAATGAGCAGTTCTTC. As protein: CSASKGGVNNEQFF.